This TCR beta chain stems from a study of blood T cells in healthy people across ages. Germline CDR1 SGHTA, CDR2 FQGNSA. The CDR3 length is 15 residues. J lost 5 bases, V lost 0 bases, and 5 bases had no gene match. A sample-barcoded 5' primer and a J-beta primer mix were used in a second PCR of about 7 to 11 cycles. Each CDR3 protein gets one entry after TCRdb re-called the 5' RACE reads with MiXCR. The table shows roughly 500,000 distinct CDR3 sequences, with 27% occurring only once. The sequence was collected from a woman aged 70-85 years in good health. The sequencing input was blood. V and J are TRBV7-2 and TRBJ2-3; 7 bases are shared with TRBD2. The CDR3 sequence is CASSLAGGSVDTQYF. In DNA, the CDR3 is TGTGCCAGCAGCTTAGCGGGAGGGTCGGTAGATACGCAGTATTTT.